Each of the 3 T cell receptor beta chains below was sequenced from the same sample in a study of T and B cells in COVID-19 patients. TRB was amplified from about 260-540 ng of blood genomic DNA. BIOMED2 TRB-A/B primer pools were used in multiplex TRB PCR. Each CDR3 protein is one row after TCRdb ran MiXCR on the multiplex PCR reads. The table lists approximately 16,000 distinct CDR3 sequences, about 30% of them singletons. The sequenced sample was blood. These receptors were taken from a human donor who had recovered from COVID-19.

This chain uses TRBV6-2 or TRBV6-3 with TRBJ1-5; no definite D call. CDR1 MNHEY and CDR2 SVGEGT come from the germline V gene. Trimming removed 5 bases from V and 11 bases from J, with 19 bases in between. The length of the CDR3 is 14 residues. CDR3 amino acids: CASSPPAVLGTQHF. Here the CDR3 DNA reads TGTGCCAGCAGTCCCCCCGCAGTTTTGGGGACCCAGCATTTT.

The CDR3 DNA reads TGTGCCAGCTCACCGCTACCAGGGGCCCGGGGTGAAAAACTGTTTTTT. Its translation is CASSPLPGARGEKLFF. The rearrangement links TRBV18 to TRBJ1-4, with TRBD1 as a possible D gene (6 bases). This CDR3 is built from 16 residues. Trimming took off 3 bases at V and 7 bases at J, with 18 bases between the two ends. Germline V lookup: CDR1 KGHSH, CDR2 LQKENI.

The rearrangement uses TRBV18 and TRBJ2-3; D gene ambiguous. V dropped 2 bases and J dropped 4 bases, with 7 bases sitting between them. The CDR3 length is 13 residues. CDR1 is KGHSH, CDR2 LQKENI, per germline. CDR3 in DNA: TGTGCCAGCTCACCAGCGGACGCAGATACGCAGTATTTT. As protein: CASSPADADTQYF.